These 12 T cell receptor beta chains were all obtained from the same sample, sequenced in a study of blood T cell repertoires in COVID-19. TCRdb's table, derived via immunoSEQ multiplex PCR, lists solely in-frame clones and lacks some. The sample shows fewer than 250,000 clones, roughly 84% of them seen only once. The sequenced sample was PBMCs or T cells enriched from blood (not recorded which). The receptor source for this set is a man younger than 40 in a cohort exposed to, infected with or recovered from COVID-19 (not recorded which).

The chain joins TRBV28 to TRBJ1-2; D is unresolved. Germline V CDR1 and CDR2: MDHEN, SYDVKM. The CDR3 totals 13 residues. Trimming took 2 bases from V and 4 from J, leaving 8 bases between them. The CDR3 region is CASSLMARYGYTF. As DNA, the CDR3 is TGTGCCAGCAGTTTAATGGCCCGCTATGGCTACACCTTC.

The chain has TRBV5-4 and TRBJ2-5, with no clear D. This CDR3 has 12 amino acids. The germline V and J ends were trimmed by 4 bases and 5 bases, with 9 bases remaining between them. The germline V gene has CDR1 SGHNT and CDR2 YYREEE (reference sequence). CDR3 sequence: CASSTIGETQYF. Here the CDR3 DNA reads TGTGCCAGCAGCACGATCGGGGAGACCCAGTACTTC.

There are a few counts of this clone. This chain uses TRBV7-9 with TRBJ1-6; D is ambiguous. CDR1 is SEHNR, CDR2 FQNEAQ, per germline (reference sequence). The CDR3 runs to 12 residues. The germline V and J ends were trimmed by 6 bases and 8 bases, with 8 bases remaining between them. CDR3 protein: CASSSRHSPLHF. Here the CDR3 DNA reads TGTGCCAGCAGTTCGAGGCATTCACCCCTCCACTTT.

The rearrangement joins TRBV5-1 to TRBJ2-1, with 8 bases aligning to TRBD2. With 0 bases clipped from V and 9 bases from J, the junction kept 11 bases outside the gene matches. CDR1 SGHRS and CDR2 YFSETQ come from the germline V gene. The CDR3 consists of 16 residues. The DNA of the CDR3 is TGCGCCAGCAGCTTGGAGGCGGGGGGACAATATGGTGAGCAGTTCTTC. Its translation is CASSLEAGGQYGEQFF.

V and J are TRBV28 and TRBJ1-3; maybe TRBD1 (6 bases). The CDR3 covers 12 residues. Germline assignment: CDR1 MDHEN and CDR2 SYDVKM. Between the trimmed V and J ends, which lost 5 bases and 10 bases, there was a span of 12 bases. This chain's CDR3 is CASSTYRATIYF. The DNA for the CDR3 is TGTGCCAGCAGTACCTACAGGGCTACCATATATTTT.

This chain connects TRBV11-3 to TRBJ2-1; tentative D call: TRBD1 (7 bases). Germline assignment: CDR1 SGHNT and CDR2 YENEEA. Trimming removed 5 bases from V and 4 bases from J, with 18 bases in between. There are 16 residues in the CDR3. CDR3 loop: CASSPPGRGAYNEQFF. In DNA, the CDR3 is TGTGCCAGCAGCCCCCCTGGCAGGGGGGCGTACAATGAGCAGTTCTTC.

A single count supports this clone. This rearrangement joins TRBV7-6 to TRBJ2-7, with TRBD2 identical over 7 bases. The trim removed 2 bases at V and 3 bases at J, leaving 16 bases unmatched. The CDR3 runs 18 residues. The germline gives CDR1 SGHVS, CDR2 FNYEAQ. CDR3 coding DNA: TGTGCCAGCAGCTTATACGCTCCACGGGACTATCCCTACTACGAGCAGTACTTC. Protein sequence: CASSLYAPRDYPYYEQYF.

CDR3 bases: TGTGCCAGCAGTTCCCCCAAGGGACAGGGGAAAGACGAGCAGTACTTC. Protein sequence: CASSSPKGQGKDEQYF. V and J are TRBV28 and TRBJ2-7, with 10 nucleotides matching TRBD1. Germline assignment: CDR1 MDHEN and CDR2 SYDVKM. This CDR3 spans 16 amino acids. With V trimmed by 4 bases and J by 5 bases, 11 bases remained unmatched.

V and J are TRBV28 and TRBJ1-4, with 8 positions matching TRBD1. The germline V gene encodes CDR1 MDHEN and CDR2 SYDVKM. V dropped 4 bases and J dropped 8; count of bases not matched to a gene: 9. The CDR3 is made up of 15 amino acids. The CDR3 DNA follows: TGTGCCAGCAGTTCAACCGGGACAGGCAAAGAAAAACTGTTTTTT. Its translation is CASSSTGTGKEKLFF.

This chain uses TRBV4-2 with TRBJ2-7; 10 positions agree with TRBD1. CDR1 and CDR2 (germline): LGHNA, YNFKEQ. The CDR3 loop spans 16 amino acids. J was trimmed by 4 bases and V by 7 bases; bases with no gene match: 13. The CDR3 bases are TGTGCCAGCACCCCAAGAGTCCGGGACAGGGGTTACGAGCAGTACTTC. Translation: CASTPRVRDRGYEQYF.

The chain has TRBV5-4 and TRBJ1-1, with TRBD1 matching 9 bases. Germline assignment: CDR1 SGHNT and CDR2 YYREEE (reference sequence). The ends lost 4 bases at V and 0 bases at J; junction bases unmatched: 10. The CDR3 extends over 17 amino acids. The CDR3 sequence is CASSLGTGRPMNTEAFF. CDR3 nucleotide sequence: TGTGCCAGCAGCCTAGGGACAGGGAGACCGATGAACACTGAAGCTTTCTTT.

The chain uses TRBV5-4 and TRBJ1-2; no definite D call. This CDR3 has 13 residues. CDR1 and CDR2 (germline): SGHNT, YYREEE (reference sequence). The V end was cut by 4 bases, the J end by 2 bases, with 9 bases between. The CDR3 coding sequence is TGTGCCAGCAGCCCCGATAGAAACTATGGCTACACCTTC. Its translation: CASSPDRNYGYTF.